These 5 T cell receptor beta chains were all obtained from the same sample, sequenced in a study of STAT5B mutations in CD4+ large granular lymphocyte leukemia. Method: immunoSEQ multiplex PCR; TCRdb's copy keeps in-frame clones and lacks some. The repertoire holds tens of thousands of clones, with about two thirds as singletons. The sample taken for sequencing was CD4+ T cells from blood buffy coats. Source of these receptors: a human donor in good health.

In DNA, the CDR3 is TGTGCCAGCAGTCAGACCCGGGGAGACACTGAAGCTTTCTTT. It is translated as CASSQTRGDTEAFF. This chain links TRBV6-6 with TRBJ1-1; no clear D gene. The CDR3 is 14 amino acids. Germline-derived CDR1 and CDR2 are MNHNY and SVGAGI (reference sequence). V was shortened by 5 bases and J by 3 bases, with 13 bases between the two germline ends.

The chain links TRBV7-3 to TRBJ2-5; maybe TRBD2 (5 bases). The DNA end lines up better with TRBJ2-7; the J call may be wrong. The CDR3 contains 15 residues. Germline-derived CDR1 and CDR2 are SGHTA and FQGTGA. The CDR3 DNA follows: TGTGCCAGCAGCTTAAGCCAGGCCACGCGGGACGAGCAGTACTTC. It specifies CASSLSQATRDEQYF.

The V gene is TRBV5-1, the J gene TRBJ1-1; a possible D gene is TRBD1 (5 bases). Germline V gene data show CDR1 as SGHRS and CDR2 as YFSETQ. The V and J ends lost 4 bases and 4 bases respectively, with 23 bases between them. There are 17 residues in the CDR3. In nucleotides, the CDR3 is TGCGCCAGCAGCCCTAGGGACCGAGCGTTAATGAGCACTGAAGCTTTCTTT. This gives the protein CASSPRDRALMSTEAFF. Full variable domain (rest looked up from reference TRBV5-1 and TRBJ1-1): KAGVTQTPRYLIKTRGQQVTLSCSPISGHRSVSWYQQTPGQGLQFLFEYFSETQRNKGNFPGRFSGRQFSNSRSEMNVSTLELGDSALYLCASSPRDRALMSTEAFFGQGTRLTVV.

This clone has only a few counts. CDR3 protein: CASSLGLAGGQETQYF. DNA for the CDR3: TGCGCCAGCAGCTTGGGGCTAGCGGGGGGACAAGAGACCCAGTACTTC. The rearrangement links TRBV5-1 to TRBJ2-5, with 11 bases identical to TRBD2. CDR3 length: 16 residues. Trimming at V came to 0 bases and at J to 2 bases, leaving 3 bases not matched to a gene. The V gene's germline CDR1 is SGHRS and CDR2 YFSETQ.

The CDR3: CASRLNREQYF. The CDR3 nucleotides read TGTGCCAGCAGATTAAACAGAGAGCAGTACTTC. The chain links TRBV28 to TRBJ2-7; D is ambiguous. V dropped 6 bases and J dropped 7 bases, with 10 bases sitting between them. The length of the CDR3 is 11 residues. Per the germline V gene, CDR1 is MDHEN and CDR2 is SYDVKM.